This is a list of T cell receptor beta chains from one sample in a study of tumor and adjacent non-tumor tissue in lung cancer. Each CDR3 protein gets one entry after TCRdb re-called the multiplex PCR reads with MiXCR. The sample consists of 69,000 or so distinct CDR3 sequences, more than 70% of them appearing once. The specimen was lung tumor tissue. These receptors all stem from a man between 60 and 70 years old with non-small cell lung cancer. Each CDR3 is given with its conserved first and last residue.

>TRBJ2-1|TRBV5-1
CASSRGDGSINEQFF
>TRBJ2-7|TRBV20-1
CNATGTSGRFDEQYF
>TRBJ2-2|TRBV20-1
CSARLGTANTGDLFF
>TRBJ2-5|TRBV20-1
CSTAQETTETQYF
>TRBJ2-5|TRBV20-1
CSARSQGRGSETQYF
>TRBJ2-7|TRBV29-1
CSTLDKADEQYF
>TRBJ1-4|TRBV29-1
CNIEPGGGELFF
>TRBJ1-6|TRBV6-5
CDSSQERGYSPLHF
>TRBJ2-7|TRBV20-1
CSARAGGADDYEQYF
>TRBJ1-4|TRBV20-1
CSARELVGGKLFF
>TRBJ2-3|TRBV29-1
CSVELPLAGPADTQYF
>TRBJ2-1|TRBV20-1
CSARVGVMCNEQFF
>TRBJ2-7|TRBV6-5
CPSSYGAGQVYEHYF
>TRBJ1-2|TRBV29-1
CSVGPGILYGYIF
>TRBJ2-7|TRBV5-5
CASSLATETYEWYF
>TRBJ2-1|TRBV20-1
CSARTTSGRRIDQFF
>TRBJ2-2|TRBV10-2
CASRAQSSGELFF
>TRBJ2-5|TRBV24-1
CATSDPGLAGGCFKETQYF
>TRBJ1-5|TRBV11-3
CASSLVHRGTNQSQRF
>TRBJ2-1|TRBV20-1
CSTRGQRMVNEQFF
>TRBJ2-5|TRBV6-6
CAGSYDTVRETQYF
>TRBJ1-1|TRBV20-1
CSAHHFDRVNTEAFF
>TRBJ2-3|TRBV2
CANRTGGGDTQYF
>TRBJ2-7|TRBV20-1
CSATSLTQGDLYVQYF
>TRBJ2-2|TRBV20-1
CSAKGLDSGELFF
>TRBJ2-3|TRBV29-1
CNVDGSGGTTDTWYF
>TRBJ1-5|TRBV6-1
CASSWDLGNQPQHF
>TRBJ1-1|TRBV11-2
CASILKNTEAFF
>TRBJ1-1|TRBV11-3
CASSLGGEGTEVFF
>TRBJ1-4|TRBV28
CASSGRQGDEKLFF
>TRBJ2-7|TRBV12-3/TRBV12-4
CASSPGTGGLEQYF
>TRBJ1-1|TRBV29-1
CNVGEEESTEAFF
>TRBJ1-1|TRBV11-2
CASSTGPMNTEAFF
>TRBJ2-1|TRBV20-1
CCARGMIWEQFF
>TRBJ2-1|TRBV6-1
CASPLVGGHEQFF